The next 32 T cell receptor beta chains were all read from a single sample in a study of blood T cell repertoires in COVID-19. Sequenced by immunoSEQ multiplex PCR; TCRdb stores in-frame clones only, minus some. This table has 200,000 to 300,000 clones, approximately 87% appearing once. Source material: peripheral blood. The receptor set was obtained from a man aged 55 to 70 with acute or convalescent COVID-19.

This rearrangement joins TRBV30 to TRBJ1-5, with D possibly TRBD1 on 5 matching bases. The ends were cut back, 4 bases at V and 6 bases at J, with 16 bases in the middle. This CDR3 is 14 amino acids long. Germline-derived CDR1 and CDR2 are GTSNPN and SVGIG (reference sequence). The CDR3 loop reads CAWKLRDFGQPQHF. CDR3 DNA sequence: TGTGCCTGGAAGCTCCGGGACTTCGGTCAGCCCCAGCATTTT.

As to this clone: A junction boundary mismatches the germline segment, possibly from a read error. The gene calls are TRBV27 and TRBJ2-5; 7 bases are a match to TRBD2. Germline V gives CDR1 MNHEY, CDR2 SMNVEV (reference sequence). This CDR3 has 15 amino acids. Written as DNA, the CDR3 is TGTGCCACCAGTAGGGGATGGGGGGAGGGGGAGACCCAGTACTTC. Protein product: CATSRGWGEGETQYF.

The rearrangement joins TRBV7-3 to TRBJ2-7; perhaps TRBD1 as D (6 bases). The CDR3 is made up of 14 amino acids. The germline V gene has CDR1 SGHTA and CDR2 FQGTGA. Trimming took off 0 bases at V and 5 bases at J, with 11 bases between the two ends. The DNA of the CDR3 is TGTGCCAGCAGCTTAACGGACGAGGGGGACGAGCAGTACTTC. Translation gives CASSLTDEGDEQYF.

The CDR3 nucleotides read TGTGCCAGCAGCTTCGGGACAGGTAAGATGAACACTGAAGCTTTCTTT. Translating gives CASSFGTGKMNTEAFF. The J gene is TRBJ1-1, the V gene TRBV13; TRBD1 agrees at 8 bases. The V gene's germline CDR1 is PRHDT and CDR2 FYEKMQ (reference sequence). The CDR3 length is 16 residues. V lost 3 bases and J lost 0; bases outside the gene matches: 6.

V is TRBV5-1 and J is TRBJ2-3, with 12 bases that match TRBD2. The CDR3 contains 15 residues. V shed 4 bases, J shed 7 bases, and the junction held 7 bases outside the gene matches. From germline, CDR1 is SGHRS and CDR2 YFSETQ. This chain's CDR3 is CASSQTSGSPNTQYF. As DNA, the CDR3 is TGCGCCAGCAGCCAGACTAGCGGGAGCCCTAATACGCAGTATTTT.

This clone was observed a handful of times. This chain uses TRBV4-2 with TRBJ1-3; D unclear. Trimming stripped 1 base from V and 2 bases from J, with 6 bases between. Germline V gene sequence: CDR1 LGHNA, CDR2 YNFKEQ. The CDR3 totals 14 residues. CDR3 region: CASSQGAPGNTIYF. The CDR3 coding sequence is TGTGCCAGCAGCCAAGGCGCCCCTGGAAACACCATATATTTT.

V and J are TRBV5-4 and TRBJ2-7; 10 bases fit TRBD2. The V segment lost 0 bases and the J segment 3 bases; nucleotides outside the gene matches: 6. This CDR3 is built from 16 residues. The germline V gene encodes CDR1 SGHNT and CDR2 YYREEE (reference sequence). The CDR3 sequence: CASSLGGASGSYEQYF. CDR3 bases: TGTGCCAGCAGCTTGGGGGGGGCTAGCGGGAGCTACGAGCAGTACTTC.

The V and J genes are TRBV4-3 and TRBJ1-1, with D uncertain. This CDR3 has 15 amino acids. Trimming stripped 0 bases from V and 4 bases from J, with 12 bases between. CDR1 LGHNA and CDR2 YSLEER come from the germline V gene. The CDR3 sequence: CASSQEEGKGTEAFF. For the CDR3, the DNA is TGCGCCAGCAGCCAAGAGGAGGGAAAGGGCACTGAAGCTTTCTTT.

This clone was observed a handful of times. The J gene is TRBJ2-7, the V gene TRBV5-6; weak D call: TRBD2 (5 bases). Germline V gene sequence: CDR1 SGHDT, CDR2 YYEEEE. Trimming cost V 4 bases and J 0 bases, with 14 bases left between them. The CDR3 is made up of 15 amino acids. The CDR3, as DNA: TGTGCCAGCAGCCGACCAGCGGCGCCCTCCTACGAGCAGTACTTC. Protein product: CASSRPAAPSYEQYF.

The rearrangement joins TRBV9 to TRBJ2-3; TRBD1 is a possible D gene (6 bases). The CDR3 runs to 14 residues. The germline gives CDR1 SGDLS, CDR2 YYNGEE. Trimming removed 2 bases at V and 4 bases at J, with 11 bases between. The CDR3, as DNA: TGTGCCAGCAGCGTGAGGGGGAGATCAGATACGCAGTATTTT. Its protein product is CASSVRGRSDTQYF.

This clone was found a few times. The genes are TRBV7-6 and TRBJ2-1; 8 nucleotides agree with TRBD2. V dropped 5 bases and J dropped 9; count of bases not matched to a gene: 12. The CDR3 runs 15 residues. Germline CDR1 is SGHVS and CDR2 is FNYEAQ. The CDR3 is CASSRRGQRETEQFF. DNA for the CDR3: TGTGCCAGCAGCCGACGCGGTCAGCGGGAGACTGAGCAGTTCTTC.

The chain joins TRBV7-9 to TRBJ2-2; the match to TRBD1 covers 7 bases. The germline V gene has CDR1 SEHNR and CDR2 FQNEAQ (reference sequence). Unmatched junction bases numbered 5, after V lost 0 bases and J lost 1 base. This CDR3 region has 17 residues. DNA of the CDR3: TGTGCCAGCAGCTTAGCAGCGACAGGGCGGAACACCGGGGAGCTGTTTTTT. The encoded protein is CASSLAATGRNTGELFF.

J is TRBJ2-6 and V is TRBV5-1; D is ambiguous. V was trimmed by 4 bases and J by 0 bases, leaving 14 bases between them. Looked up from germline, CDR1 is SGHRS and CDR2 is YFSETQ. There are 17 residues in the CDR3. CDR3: CASSPTRGPSGANVLTF. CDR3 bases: TGCGCCAGCAGCCCCACACGAGGTCCCTCTGGGGCCAACGTCCTGACTTTC.

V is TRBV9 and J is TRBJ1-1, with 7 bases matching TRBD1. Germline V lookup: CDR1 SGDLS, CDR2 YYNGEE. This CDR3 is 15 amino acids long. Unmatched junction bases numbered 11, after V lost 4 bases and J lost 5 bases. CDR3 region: CASSSLTGSTTEAFF. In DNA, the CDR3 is TGTGCCAGCAGCTCCCTGACAGGGTCGACGACTGAAGCTTTCTTT.

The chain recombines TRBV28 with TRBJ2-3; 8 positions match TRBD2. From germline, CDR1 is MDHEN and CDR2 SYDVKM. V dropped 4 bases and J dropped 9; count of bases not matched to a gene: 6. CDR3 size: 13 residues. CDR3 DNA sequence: TGTGCCAGCAGTTGGAGGACTAGCAAAACGCAGTATTTT. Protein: CASSWRTSKTQYF. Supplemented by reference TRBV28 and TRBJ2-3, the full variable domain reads DVKVTQSSRYLVKRTGEKVFLECVQDMDHENMFWYRQDPGLGLRLIYFSYDVKMKEKGDIPEGYSVSREKKERFSLILESASTNQTSMYLCASSWRTSKTQYFGPGTRLTVL.

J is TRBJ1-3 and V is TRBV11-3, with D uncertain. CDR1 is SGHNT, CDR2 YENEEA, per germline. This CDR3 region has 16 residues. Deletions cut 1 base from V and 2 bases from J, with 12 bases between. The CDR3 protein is CASSLGPPEAGNTIYF. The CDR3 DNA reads TGTGCCAGCAGCTTAGGGCCGCCGGAGGCTGGAAACACCATATATTTT.

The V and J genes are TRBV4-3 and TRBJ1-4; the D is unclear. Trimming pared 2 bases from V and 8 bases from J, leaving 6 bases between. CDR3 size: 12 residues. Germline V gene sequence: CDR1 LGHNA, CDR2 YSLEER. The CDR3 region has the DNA TGCGCCAGCAGCCAAAACTACGAAAAACTGTTTTTT. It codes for CASSQNYEKLFF.

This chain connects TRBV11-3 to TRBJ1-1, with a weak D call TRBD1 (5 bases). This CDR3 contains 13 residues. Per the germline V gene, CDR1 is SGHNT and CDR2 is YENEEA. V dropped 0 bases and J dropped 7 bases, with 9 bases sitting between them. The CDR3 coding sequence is TGTGCCAGCAGCTTAGATCGGGGGGTTGAAGCTTTCTTT. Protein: CASSLDRGVEAFF.

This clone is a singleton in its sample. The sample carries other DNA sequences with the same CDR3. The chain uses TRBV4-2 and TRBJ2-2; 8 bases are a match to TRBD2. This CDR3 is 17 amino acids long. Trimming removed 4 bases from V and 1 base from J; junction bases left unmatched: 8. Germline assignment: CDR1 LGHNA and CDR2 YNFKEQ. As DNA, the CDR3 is TGTGCCAGCAGCCCCCTCGGGCTAGCGGGGAACACCGGGGAGCTGTTTTTT. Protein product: CASSPLGLAGNTGELFF.

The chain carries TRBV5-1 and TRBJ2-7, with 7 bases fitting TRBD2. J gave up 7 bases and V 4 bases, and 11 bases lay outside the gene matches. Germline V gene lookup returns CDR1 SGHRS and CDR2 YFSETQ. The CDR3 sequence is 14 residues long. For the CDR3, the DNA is TGCGCCAGCAGCCCAGTGGGGACTAAGAGTGAGCAGTACTTC. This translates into CASSPVGTKSEQYF.

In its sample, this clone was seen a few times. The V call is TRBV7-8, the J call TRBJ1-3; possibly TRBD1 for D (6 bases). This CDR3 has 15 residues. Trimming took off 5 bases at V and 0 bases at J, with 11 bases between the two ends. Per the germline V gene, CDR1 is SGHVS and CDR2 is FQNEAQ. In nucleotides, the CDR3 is TGTGCCAGCAGCACCGGACAGAGCTCTGGAAACACCATATATTTT. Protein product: CASSTGQSSGNTIYF.

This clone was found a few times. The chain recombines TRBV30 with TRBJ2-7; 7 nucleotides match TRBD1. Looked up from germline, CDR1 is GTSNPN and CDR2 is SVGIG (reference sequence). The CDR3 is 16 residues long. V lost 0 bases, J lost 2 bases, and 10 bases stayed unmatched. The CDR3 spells CAWSVLGTAFAYEQYF. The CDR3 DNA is TGTGCCTGGAGTGTACTCGGGACAGCTTTCGCCTACGAGCAGTACTTC.

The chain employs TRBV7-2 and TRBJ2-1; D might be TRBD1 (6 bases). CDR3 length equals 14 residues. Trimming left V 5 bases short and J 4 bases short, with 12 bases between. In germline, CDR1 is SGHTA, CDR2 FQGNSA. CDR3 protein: CASSQGFSYNEQFF. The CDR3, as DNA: TGTGCCAGCAGCCAGGGGTTCTCTTACAATGAGCAGTTCTTC. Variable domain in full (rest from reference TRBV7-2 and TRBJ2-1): GAGVSQSPSNKVTEKGKDVELRCDPISGHTALYWYRQSLGQGLEFLIYFQGNSAPDKSGLPSDRFSAERTGGSVSTLTIQRTQQEDSAVYLCASSQGFSYNEQFFGPGTRLTVL.

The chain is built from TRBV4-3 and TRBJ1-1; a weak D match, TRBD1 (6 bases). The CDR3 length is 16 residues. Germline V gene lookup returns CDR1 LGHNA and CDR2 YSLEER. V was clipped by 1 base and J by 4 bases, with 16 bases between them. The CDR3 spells CASSQGGYRGSTEAFF. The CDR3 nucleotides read TGCGCCAGCAGCCAAGGGGGATATAGGGGGTCCACTGAAGCTTTCTTT.

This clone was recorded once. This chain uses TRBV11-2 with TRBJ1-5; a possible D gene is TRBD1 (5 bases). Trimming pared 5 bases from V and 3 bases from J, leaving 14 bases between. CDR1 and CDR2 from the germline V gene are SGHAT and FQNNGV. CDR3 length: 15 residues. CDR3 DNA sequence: TGTGCCAGCAGCCTGGGGGGGGGATACAATCAGCCCCAGCATTTT. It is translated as CASSLGGGYNQPQHF.

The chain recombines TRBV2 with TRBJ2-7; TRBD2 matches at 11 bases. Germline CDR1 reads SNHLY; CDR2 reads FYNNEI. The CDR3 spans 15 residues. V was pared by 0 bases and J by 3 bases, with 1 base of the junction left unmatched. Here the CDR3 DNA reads TGTGCCAGCAGTGAAGCTAGCGGGAGGGTCTACGAGCAGTACTTC. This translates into CASSEASGRVYEQYF.

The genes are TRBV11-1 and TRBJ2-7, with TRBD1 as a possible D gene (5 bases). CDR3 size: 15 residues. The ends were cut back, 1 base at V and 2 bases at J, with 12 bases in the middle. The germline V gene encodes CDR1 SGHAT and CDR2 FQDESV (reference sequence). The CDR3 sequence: CASSLGRTDTYEQYF. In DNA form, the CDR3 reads TGTGCCAGCAGCTTAGGTAGGACGGACACCTACGAGCAGTACTTC.

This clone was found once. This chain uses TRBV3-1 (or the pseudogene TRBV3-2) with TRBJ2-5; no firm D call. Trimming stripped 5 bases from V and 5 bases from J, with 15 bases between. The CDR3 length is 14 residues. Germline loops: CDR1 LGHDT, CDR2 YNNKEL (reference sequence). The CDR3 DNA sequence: TGTGCCAGCAGCGCGGCCGCTCGAAGGGAGACCCAGTACTTC. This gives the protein CASSAAARRETQYF.

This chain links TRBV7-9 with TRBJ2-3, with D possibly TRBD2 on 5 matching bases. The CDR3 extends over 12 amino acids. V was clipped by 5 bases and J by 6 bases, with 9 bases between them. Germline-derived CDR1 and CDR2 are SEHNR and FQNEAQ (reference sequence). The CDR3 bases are TGTGCCAGCAGCCGGGGATCCGATACGCAGTATTTT. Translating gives CASSRGSDTQYF.

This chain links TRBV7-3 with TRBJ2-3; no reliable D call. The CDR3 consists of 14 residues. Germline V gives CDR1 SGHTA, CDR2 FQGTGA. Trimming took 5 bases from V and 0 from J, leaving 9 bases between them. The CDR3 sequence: CASSLGLSTDTQYF. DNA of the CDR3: TGTGCCAGCAGCCTTGGGCTAAGCACAGATACGCAGTATTTT.

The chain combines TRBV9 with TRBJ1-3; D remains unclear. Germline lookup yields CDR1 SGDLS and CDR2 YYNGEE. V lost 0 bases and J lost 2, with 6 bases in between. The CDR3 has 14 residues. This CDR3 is CASSVETTGNTIYF. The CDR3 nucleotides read TGTGCCAGCAGCGTAGAAACAACTGGAAACACCATATATTTT.

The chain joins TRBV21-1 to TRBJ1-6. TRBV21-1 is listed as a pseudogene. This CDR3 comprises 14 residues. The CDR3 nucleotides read TGTGCCAGCAGCATAGGGCAGAGGGATTCACCCCTCCACTTT. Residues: CASSIGQRDSPLHF.